A single T cell receptor beta chain is shown here with its context. The antigen remains undetermined. Germline loops: CDR1 SGHDT, CDR2 YYEEEE. This CDR3 region has 14 residues. Trimming shortened V by 4 bases and J by 4 bases, and 15 bases separated the two germline ends. The data were taken from a study of blood T cells in healthy people across ages. Points from the study as a whole: TCR beta diversity was tightly associated with the proportion of naive T cells. When set beside aged donors, long-lived donors presented more naive CD4+ cells and higher diversity.

Every sample yielded at least 6 million isolated PBMCs. A J-beta primer mix and a sample-barcoded 5' primer were used in a second PCR of roughly 7 to 12 cycles. Every cDNA was tagged by a template-switch adaptor with 12 random nucleotides. TCRdb analysed the 5' RACE reads with MiXCR anew, one entry per CDR3 protein. The sample records roughly 800,000 distinct CDR3 sequences, roughly 35% being singletons. Sequencing was carried out using blood. This receptor was identified in a man between 18 and 29 years old in good health. The V gene is TRBV5-6, the J gene TRBJ2-7; D is undetermined. In nucleotides, the CDR3 is TGTGCCAGCAGCATGGCCGATACCCCGTACGAGCAGTACTTC. It codes for CASSMADTPYEQYF. Using reference TRBV5-6 and TRBJ2-7 for the parts outside the CDR3, the full variable domain is DAGVTQSPTHLIKTRGQQVTLRCSPKSGHDTVSWYQQALGQGPQFIFQYYEEEERQRGNFPDRFSGHQFPNYSSELNVNALLLGDSALYLCASSMADTPYEQYFGPGTRLTVT.